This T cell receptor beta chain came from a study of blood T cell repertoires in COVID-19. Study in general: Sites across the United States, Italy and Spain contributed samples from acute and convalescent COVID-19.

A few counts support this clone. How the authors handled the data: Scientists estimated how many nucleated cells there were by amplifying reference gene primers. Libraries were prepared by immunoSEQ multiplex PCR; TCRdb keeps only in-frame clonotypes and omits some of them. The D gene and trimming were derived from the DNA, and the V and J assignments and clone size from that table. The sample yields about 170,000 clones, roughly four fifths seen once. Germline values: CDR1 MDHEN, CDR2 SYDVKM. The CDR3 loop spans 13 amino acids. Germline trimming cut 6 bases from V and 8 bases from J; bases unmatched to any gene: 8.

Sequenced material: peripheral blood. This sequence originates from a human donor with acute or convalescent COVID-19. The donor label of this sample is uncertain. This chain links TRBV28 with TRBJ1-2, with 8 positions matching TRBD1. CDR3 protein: CASSPLDRGGYTF. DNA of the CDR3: TGTGCCAGCAGCCCCCTCGACAGGGGCGGCTACACCTTC.